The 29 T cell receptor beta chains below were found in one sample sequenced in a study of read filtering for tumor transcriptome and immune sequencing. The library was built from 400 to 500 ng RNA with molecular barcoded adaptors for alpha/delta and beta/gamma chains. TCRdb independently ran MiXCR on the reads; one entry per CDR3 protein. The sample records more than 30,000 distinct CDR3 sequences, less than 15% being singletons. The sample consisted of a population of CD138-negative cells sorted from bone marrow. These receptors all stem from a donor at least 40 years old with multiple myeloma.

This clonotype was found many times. CDR3 sequence: CASSEWAGTLDSAGELFF. CDR3 DNA sequence: TGTGCCAGCAGTGAGTGGGCCGGGACACTTGATTCAGCCGGGGAGCTGTTTTTT. The chain links TRBV25-1 to TRBJ2-2, with D tentatively TRBD1 (6 bases). The length of the CDR3 is 18 residues. V was pared by 3 bases and J by 6 bases, with 23 bases between. CDR1 MGHDK and CDR2 SYGVNS come from the germline V gene.

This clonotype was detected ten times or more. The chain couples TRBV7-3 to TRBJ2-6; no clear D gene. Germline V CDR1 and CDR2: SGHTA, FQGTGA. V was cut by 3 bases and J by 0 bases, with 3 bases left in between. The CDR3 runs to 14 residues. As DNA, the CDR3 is TGTGCCAGCAGCTTCCGCTCTGGGGCCAACGTCCTGACTTTC. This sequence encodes CASSFRSGANVLTF.

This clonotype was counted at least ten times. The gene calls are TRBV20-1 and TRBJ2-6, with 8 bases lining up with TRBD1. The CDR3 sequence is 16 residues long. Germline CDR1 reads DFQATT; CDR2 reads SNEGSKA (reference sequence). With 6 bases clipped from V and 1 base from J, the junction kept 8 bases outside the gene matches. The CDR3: CSAVGTGQSGANVLTF. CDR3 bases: TGCAGTGCCGTGGGGACAGGACAATCTGGGGCCAACGTCCTGACTTTC.

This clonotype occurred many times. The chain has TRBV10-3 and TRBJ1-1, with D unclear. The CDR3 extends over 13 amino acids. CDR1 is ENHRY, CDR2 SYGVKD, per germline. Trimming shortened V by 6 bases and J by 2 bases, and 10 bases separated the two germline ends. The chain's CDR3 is CAIRAGGNTEAFF. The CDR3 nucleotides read TGTGCCATCAGGGCAGGAGGAAACACTGAAGCTTTCTTT.

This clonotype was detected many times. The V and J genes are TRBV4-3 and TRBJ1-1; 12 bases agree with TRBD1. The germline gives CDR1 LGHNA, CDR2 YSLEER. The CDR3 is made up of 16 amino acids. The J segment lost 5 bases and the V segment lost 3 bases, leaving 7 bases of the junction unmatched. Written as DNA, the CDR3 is TGCGCCAGCAGCCAGGGACAGGGGGCGCCGTGGACTGAAGCTTTCTTT. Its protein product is CASSQGQGAPWTEAFF.

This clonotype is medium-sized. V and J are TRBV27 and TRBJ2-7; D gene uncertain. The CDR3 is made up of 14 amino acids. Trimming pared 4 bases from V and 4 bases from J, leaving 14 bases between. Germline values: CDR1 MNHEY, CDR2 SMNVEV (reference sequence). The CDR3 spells CASSSGRNLYEQYF. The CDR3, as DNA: TGTGCCAGCAGTTCAGGACGGAATTTATACGAGCAGTACTTC.

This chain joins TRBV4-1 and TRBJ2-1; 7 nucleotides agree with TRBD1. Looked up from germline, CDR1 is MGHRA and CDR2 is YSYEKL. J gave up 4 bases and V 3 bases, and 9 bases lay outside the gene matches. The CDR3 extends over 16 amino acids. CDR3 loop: CASSHYFRGYYNEQFF. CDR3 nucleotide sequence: TGCGCCAGCAGCCACTACTTCAGGGGGTATTACAATGAGCAGTTCTTC.

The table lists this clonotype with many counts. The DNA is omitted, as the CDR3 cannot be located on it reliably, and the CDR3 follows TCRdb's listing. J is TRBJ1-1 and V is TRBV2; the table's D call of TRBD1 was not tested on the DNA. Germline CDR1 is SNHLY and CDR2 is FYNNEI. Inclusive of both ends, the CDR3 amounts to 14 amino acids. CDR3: CASSGFGPGAEAFF.

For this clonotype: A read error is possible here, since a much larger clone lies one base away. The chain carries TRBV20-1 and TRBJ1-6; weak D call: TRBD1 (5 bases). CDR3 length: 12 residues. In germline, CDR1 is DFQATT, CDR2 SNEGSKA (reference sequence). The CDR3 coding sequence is TGCAGTGCCCAGAGGGACCACTCACCCCTCCGCTTT. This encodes CSAQRDHSPLRF.

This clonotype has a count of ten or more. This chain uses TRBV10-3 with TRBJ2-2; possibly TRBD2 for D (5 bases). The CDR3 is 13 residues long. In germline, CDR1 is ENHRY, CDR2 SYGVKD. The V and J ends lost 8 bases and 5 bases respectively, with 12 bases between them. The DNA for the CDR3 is TGTGCCATCGGGCCAGGCGGGACCGGGGAGCTGTTTTTT. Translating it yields CAIGPGGTGELFF.

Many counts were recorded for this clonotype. CDR3 sequence: CASSLWTPYEQYF. The CDR3 DNA reads as TGTGCCAGCAGTTTATGGACTCCGTACGAGCAGTACTTC. This sequence joins TRBV12-3 or TRBV12-4 and TRBJ2-7; D is perhaps TRBD2 (5 bases). CDR3 size: 13 residues. V dropped 2 bases and J dropped 4 bases, with 9 bases sitting between them.

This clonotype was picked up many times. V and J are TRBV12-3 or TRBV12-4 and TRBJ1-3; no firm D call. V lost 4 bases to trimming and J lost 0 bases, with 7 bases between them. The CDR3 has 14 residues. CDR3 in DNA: TGTGCCAGCAGTTCCTCAAGCTCTGGAAACACCATATATTTT. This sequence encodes CASSSSSSGNTIYF.

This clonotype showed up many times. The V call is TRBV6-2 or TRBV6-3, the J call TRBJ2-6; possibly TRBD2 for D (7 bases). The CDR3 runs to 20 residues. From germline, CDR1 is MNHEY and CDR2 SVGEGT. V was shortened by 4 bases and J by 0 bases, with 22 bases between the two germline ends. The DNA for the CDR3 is TGTGCCAGCAGTTCCCTGGCCGGGGGGCAGGCTGGCTCTGGGGCCAACGTCCTGACTTTC. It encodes CASSSLAGGQAGSGANVLTF.

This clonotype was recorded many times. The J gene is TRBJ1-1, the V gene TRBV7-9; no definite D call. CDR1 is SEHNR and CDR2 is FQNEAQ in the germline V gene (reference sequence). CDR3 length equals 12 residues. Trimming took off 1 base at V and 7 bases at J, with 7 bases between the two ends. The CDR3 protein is CASSLGRLEAFF. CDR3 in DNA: TGTGCCAGCAGCTTAGGGCGGCTTGAAGCTTTCTTT.

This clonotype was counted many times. This chain's CDR3 is CASQRGGAVGEAFF. The CDR3 DNA reads as TGCGCCAGCCAGAGGGGGGGGGCGGTCGGTGAAGCTTTCTTT. The chain joins TRBV5-1 to TRBJ1-1; maybe TRBD1 (6 bases). The CDR3 sequence is 14 residues long. Germline V gene sequence: CDR1 SGHRS, CDR2 YFSETQ. V lost 7 bases, J lost 7 bases, and 20 bases lay in between.

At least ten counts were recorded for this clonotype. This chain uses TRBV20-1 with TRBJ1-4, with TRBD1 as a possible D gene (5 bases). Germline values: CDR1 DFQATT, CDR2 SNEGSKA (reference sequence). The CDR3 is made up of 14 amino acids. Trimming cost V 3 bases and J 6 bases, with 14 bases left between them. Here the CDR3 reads CSASIDSIHEKLFF. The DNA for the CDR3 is TGCAGTGCTAGTATCGACAGTATCCATGAAAAACTGTTTTTT.

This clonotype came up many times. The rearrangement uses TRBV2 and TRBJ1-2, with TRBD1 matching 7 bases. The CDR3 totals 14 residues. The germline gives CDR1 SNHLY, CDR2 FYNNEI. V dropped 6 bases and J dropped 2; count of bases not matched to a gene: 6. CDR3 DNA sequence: TGTGCCAGCAGGCCGGCAGGGGGAAACTATGGCTACACCTTC. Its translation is CASRPAGGNYGYTF.

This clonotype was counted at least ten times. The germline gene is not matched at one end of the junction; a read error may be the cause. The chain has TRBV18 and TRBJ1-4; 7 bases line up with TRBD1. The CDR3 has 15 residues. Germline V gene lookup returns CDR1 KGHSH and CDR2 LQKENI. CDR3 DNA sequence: TGTGCCAGCTCACCGGCCGGGACAGATCCCGAAAAACGGTTTTTT. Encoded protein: CASSPAGTDPEKRFF.

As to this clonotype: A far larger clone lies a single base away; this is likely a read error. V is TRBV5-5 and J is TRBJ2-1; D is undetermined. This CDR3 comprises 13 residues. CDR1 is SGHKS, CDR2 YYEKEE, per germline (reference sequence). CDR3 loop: CASSHHSWNGQFF. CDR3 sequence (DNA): TGCGCCAGCAGCCATCACTCTTGGAATGGGCAGTTCTTC.

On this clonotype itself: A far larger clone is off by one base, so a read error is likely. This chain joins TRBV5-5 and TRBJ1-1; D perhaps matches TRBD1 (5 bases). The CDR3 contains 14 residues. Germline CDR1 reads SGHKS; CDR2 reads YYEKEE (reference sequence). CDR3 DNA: TGCGCCAGCAGCCCCCGGACAACGAACACTGAAGCTTTCTTT. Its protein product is CASSPRTTNTEAFF.

CDR3 sequence reads: CASSPEQGSNEQFF. The DNA of the CDR3 is TGCGCCAGCAGCCCGGAACAGGGATCCAATGAGCAGTTCTTC. This sequence joins TRBV5-1 and TRBJ2-1; tentatively, D is TRBD1 (6 bases). Germline CDR1 SGHRS, CDR2 YFSETQ. The V end was cut by 4 bases, the J end by 6 bases, with 14 bases between. The CDR3 sequence is 14 residues long. Full variable domain (outside the CDR3, taken from reference TRBV5-1 and TRBJ2-1): KAGVTQTPRYLIKTRGQQVTLSCSPISGHRSVSWYQQTPGQGLQFLFEYFSETQRNKGNFPGRFSGRQFSNSRSEMNVSTLELGDSALYLCASSPEQGSNEQFFGPGTRLTVL.

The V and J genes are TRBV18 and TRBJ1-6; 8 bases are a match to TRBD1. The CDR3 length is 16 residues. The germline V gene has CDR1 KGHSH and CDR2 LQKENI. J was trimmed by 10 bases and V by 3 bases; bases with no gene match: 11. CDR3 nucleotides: TGTGCCAGCTCACCGCCCAATGGACAGGGAAGGTCACCCCTCCACTTT. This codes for CASSPPNGQGRSPLHF.

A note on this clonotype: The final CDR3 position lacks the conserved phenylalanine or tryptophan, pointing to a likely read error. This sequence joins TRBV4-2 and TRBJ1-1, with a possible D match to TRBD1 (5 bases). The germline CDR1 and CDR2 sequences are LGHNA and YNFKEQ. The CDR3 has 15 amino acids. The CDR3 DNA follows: TGCGCCGGCAGCCAAACACAGGCGATGAACACTGAAGCTTTCCTT. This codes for CAGSQTQAMNTEAFL.

The CDR3 region has the DNA TGTGCCAACAGTTCCCGGATCTACGAGCAGTACTTC. Translated: CANSSRIYEQYF. The V gene is TRBV7-9, the J gene TRBJ2-7; D gene unclear. The CDR3 contains 12 residues. CDR1 SEHNR and CDR2 FQNEAQ come from the germline V gene (reference sequence). V lost 10 bases and J lost 3, with 13 bases in between.

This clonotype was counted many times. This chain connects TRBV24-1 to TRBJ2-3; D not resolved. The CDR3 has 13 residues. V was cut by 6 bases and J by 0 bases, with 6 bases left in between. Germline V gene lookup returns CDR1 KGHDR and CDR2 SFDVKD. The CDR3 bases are TGTGCCACCAGTCCGACTAGCACAGATACGCAGTATTTT. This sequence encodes CATSPTSTDTQYF.

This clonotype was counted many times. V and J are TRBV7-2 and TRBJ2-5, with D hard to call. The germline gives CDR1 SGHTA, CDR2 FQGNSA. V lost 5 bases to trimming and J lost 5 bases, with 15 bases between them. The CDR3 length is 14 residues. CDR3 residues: CASSPLLGLETQYF. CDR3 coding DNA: TGTGCCAGCAGCCCTCTATTAGGGTTGGAGACCCAGTACTTC. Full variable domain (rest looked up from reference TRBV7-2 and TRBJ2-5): GAGVSQSPSNKVTEKGKDVELRCDPISGHTALYWYRQSLGQGLEFLIYFQGNSAPDKSGLPSDRFSAERTGGSVSTLTIQRTQQEDSAVYLCASSPLLGLETQYFGPGTRLLVL.

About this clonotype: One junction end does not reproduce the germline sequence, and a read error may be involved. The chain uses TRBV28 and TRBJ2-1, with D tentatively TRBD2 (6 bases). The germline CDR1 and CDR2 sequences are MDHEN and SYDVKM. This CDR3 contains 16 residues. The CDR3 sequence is CASSLTEGNGMNVQFF. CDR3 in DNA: TGTGCCAGCAGTTTAACGGAGGGGAATGGGATGAATGTGCAGTTCTTC. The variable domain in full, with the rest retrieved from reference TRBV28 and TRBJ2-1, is DVKVTQSSRYLVKRTGEKVFLECVQDMDHENMFWYRQDPGLGLRLIYFSYDVKMKEKGDIPEGYSVSREKKERFSLILESASTNQTSMYLCASSLTEGNGMNVQFFGPGTRLTVL.

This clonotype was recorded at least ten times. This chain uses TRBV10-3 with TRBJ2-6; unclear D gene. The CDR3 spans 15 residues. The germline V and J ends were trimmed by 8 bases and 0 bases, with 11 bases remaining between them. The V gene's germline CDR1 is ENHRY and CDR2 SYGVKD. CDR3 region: CAIAVSVSGANVLTF. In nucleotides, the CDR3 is TGTGCCATCGCCGTAAGTGTCTCTGGGGCCAACGTCCTGACTTTC.

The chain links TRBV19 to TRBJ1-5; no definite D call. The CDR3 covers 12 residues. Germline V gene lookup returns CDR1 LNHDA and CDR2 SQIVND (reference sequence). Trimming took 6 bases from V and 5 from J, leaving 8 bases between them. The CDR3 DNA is TGTGCCAGTAGCGAAGAGTATCAGCCCCAGCATTTT. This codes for CASSEEYQPQHF.